The present T cell receptor (beta chain) was sequenced within a study of shared clonotypes between healthy human individuals. Background on the study: CD4 naive and memory got three plates each, CD8 naive two, CD8 memory one. Study-level results: Estimated richness was generally greater in naive than memory subsets.

CD45RA+ naive and CD45RA-negative memory subsets were separated from CD4+ cells. The deep-level immunoSEQ assay was used. Data came from immunoSEQ multiplex PCR; TCRdb stores just in-frame clones and leaves some out. The sample has roughly 2,300,000 clones, 85% to 95% seen once; the top ten hold about 0.41%. The CDR3 is 12 amino acids. The V gene lost 4 bases and the J gene lost 2 bases, with 2 bases spanning the gap. Germline-derived CDR1 and CDR2 are SGHTA and FQGTGA. A note on this clone: Its matching antigen is unknown. Within the sample, other DNA sequences also encode this same CDR3.

The chain has TRBV7-3 and TRBJ2-2; the D is unclear. What was sequenced was naive CD4+ T cells from PBMCs. This sample's subset: CD45RA+ positively selected. The receptor comes from a man younger than 35 in good health. Some clones in this sample may be carry-over from other donors' samples. As DNA, the CDR3 is TGTGCCAGCAGCTCTAACACCGGGGAGCTGTTTTTT. As protein: CASSSNTGELFF.